This passage covers 10 T cell receptor delta chains from one sample sequenced in a study of Vδ1+ human thymocytes. Study-wide results and caveats: Thymic TRG and TRD repertoires appeared highly polyclonal.

These receptors are not linked to any known antigen. The template was reverse-transcribed extracted RNA. Pooled V-gene forward primers with one constant-region reverse primer generated the CDR3 amplicons by multiplex PCR. TCRdb reanalysed the multiplex PCR reads via CATT. The sample holds 54,000 or so delta-chain clones, approximately 16% seen once. The sequencing sample was made of Vdelta1+ gamma-delta thymocytes from the thymus. Subset: FACS-sorted CD3+ TCRalphabeta- TCRVdelta1+ TCRVdelta2- thymocytes. The receptors originated from a boy in the first two years of life who had congenital heart surgery.

The J gene is TRDJ1, the V gene TRDV1; 10 nucleotides align to TRDD3. CDR1 and CDR2 from the germline V gene are TSWWSYY and QGS. V shed 5 bases, J shed 0 bases, and the junction held 18 bases outside the gene matches. This CDR3 is 20 amino acids long. CDR3 nucleotide sequence: TGTGCTCTTGGGTCCTCTTCCATTGGGGGATACCATCCATACACCGATAAACTCATCTTT. Protein product: CALGSSSIGGYHPYTDKLIF.

This clone was recorded a few times. This sequence joins TRDV3 and TRDJ1; possibly TRDD2 for D (5 bases). Trimming cost V 5 bases and J 6 bases, with 19 bases left between them. Germline CDR1 reads TVYSNPD; CDR2 reads GDNSRS (reference sequence). The CDR3 is 13 residues long. The CDR3 DNA follows: TGTGCCAATATCCCGGCTTCCCCACATAAACTCATCTTT. It specifies CANIPASPHKLIF.

The V gene is TRDV1, the J gene TRDJ1; tentatively, D is TRDD2 (9 bases). Germline CDR1 TSWWSYY, CDR2 QGS. This CDR3 has 21 amino acids. Trimming took off 2 bases at V and 1 base at J, with 29 bases between the two ends. Here the CDR3 reads CALGEFLTFLPGGPGTDKLIF. CDR3 bases: TGTGCTCTTGGGGAATTTCTCACCTTCCTACCTGGGGGACCGGGCACCGATAAACTCATCTTT.

J is TRDJ1 and V is TRDV1; either TRDD2 or TRDD3 may fit D (9 bases each). The germline V and J ends were trimmed by 3 bases and 2 bases, with 31 bases remaining between them. From germline, CDR1 is TSWWSYY and CDR2 QGS. The CDR3 sequence is 21 residues long. CDR3 sequence (DNA): TGTGCTCTTGGGGACCCCGGCCTTCCTACGTACTGGGGGACTACTACCGATAAACTCATCTTT. Encoded protein: CALGDPGLPTYWGTTTDKLIF.

This clone was seen only a few times. V and J are TRDV1 and TRDJ1; 8 bases fit TRDD3. The CDR3 has 21 residues. The germline V gene has CDR1 TSWWSYY and CDR2 QGS. J gave up 0 bases and V 2 bases, and 20 bases lay outside the gene matches. The chain's CDR3 is CALGEVGGWAGGKEYTDKLIF. The CDR3 DNA is TGTGCTCTTGGGGAAGTAGGAGGGTGGGCTGGGGGAAAGGAGTACACCGATAAACTCATCTTT.

This clone turned up a few times. The chain combines TRDV1 with TRDJ1; 11 bases align to TRDD3. Trimming cost V 0 bases and J 4 bases; bases outside gene matches: 10. CDR1 and CDR2 from the germline V gene are TSWWSYY and QGS. The CDR3 runs to 18 residues. CDR3 nucleotides: TGTGCTCTTGGGGAACTGGTTCCGGACTGGGGGATAATCGATAAACTCATCTTT. Its protein is CALGELVPDWGIIDKLIF.

The table lists this clone with a few counts. This chain links TRDV1 with TRDJ1, with 8 bases that match TRDD3. Germline V gene data show CDR1 as TSWWSYY and CDR2 as QGS. Trimming at V came to 2 bases and at J to 4 bases, leaving 27 bases not matched to a gene. The CDR3 is 22 residues long. The CDR3 here is CALGEYPSYFSTGGPPNDKLIF. CDR3 DNA: TGTGCTCTTGGGGAATATCCTTCTTACTTCAGTACTGGGGGCCCACCTAACGATAAACTCATCTTT.

This clone was counted a few times. This sequence joins TRDV1 and TRDJ1; 13 bases are a match to TRDD3. Germline lookup yields CDR1 TSWWSYY and CDR2 QGS. V gave up 4 bases and J gave up 1 base; unmatched junction bases: 15. The CDR3 is 20 residues long. CDR3 sequence reads: CALGAPRGYWGIRGTDKLIF. The CDR3, as DNA: TGTGCTCTTGGGGCCCCCAGGGGGTACTGGGGGATACGGGGCACCGATAAACTCATCTTT.

This clone was counted between two and nine times. This chain connects TRDV1 to TRDJ1, with 12 bases fitting TRDD3. Germline V gives CDR1 TSWWSYY, CDR2 QGS. The CDR3 sequence is 18 residues long. V gave up 0 bases and J gave up 4 bases; unmatched junction bases: 9. CDR3 bases: TGTGCTCTTGGGGAACTTACCATCCTGGGGGATACGGGCGATAAACTCATCTTT. This codes for CALGELTILGDTGDKLIF.

The rearrangement links TRDV1 to TRDJ1, with TRDD3 identical over 12 bases. CDR3 size: 20 residues. V was pared by 1 base and J by 0 bases, with 12 bases of the junction left unmatched. From germline, CDR1 is TSWWSYY and CDR2 QGS. The CDR3 sequence: CALGEPQVWGIRLDTDKLIF. The CDR3 DNA reads as TGTGCTCTTGGGGAACCCCAGGTCTGGGGGATACGGCTGGACACCGATAAACTCATCTTT.